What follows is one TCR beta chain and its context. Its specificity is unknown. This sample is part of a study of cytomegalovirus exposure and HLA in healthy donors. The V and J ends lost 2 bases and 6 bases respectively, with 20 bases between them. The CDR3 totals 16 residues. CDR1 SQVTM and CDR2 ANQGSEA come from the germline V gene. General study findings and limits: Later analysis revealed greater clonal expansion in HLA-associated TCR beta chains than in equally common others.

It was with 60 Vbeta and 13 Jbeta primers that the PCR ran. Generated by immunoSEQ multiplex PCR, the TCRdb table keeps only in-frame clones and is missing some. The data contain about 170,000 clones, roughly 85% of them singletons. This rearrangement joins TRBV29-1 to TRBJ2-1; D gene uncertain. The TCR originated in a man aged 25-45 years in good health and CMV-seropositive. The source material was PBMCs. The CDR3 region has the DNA TGCAGCGTTGAAAGACGGGTCAACACCCGAGGCAATGAGCAGTTCTTC. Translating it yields CSVERRVNTRGNEQFF.